The 6 T cell receptor beta chains below were found in one sample sequenced in a study of beta chain bispecific antibodies for T cell cancers (dated by TCRdb to 2020 to 2022). Summary of the overall study and its limitations: Relative to anti-CD19, anti-TRBV12 exposure cut the share of total TRBV signal from TRBV12-3 by 98% to 99%, while TRBV12-4 dropped by 36.5%, which was not significant. Each sequenced sample mixed leukemia cell line cells with normal T cells, and most targeted TRBV signal came from the leukemia cells rather than normal T cells.

No cognate antigen is known for these TCRs. The treatment or condition tag for this specimen amounts to: alpha-V12: anti-TRBV12 scFv linked to anti-CD3 scFv. T cells were expanded from blood mononuclear cells with anti-CD3 antibody OKT3 or CD3/CD28 Dynabeads for roughly 3 days. The library was obtained by 5' RACE. TCRdb records Illumina MiSeq as the sequencer. TCRdb cleaned the public reads at Q25 with fastp, built clones with MiXCR and kept in-frame beta chains. Every CDR3 protein is listed once, alongside the most common genes and DNA of its rows. This sample lists about 20,000 distinct CDR3 sequences; 2% to 2.5% were detected once. The ten largest clones take up 5.2% of the sample. Material: healthy donor T cells cultured with leukemia cells, obtained from a culture containing a bispecific antibody targeting TCR Vbeta12. These receptors were collected from a human donor in good health. Some clones in this sample may be carry-over from other donors' samples.

This clonotype showed up many times. The chain is built from TRBV29-1 and TRBJ2-1; 8 nucleotides agree with TRBD1. The germline V gene encodes CDR1 SQVTM and CDR2 ANQGSEA. Trimming cost V 7 bases and J 1 base; bases outside gene matches: 9. This CDR3 is built from 15 residues. CDR3 protein: CSAEGGQGSYNEQFF. CDR3 DNA: TGCAGCGCCGAGGGCGGACAGGGTTCCTACAATGAGCAGTTCTTC.

This clonotype was found many times. This chain uses TRBV7-9 with TRBJ2-5; 10 positions match TRBD2. Trimming removed 5 bases from V and 0 bases from J; junction bases left unmatched: 9. The CDR3 contains 17 residues. Germline V gene sequence: CDR1 SEHNR, CDR2 FQNEAQ (reference sequence). The CDR3 DNA sequence: TGTGCCAGCAGCCGAACTTTTAGCGGGGGGTACCAAGAGACCCAGTACTTC. This codes for CASSRTFSGGYQETQYF. The full variable domain, rest sourced from reference TRBV7-9 and TRBJ2-5, is DTGVSQNPRHKITKRGQNVTFRCDPISEHNRLYWYRQTLGQGPEFLTYFQNEAQLEKSRLLSDRFSAERPKGSFSTLEIQRTEQGDSAMYLCASSRTFSGGYQETQYFGPGTRLLVL.

This clonotype was observed at least ten times. The rearrangement joins TRBV3-1 to TRBJ2-1; 7 bases map to TRBD1. Trimming took 0 bases from V and 3 from J; bases not matched to a gene: 5. The CDR3 runs 16 residues. The germline V gene encodes CDR1 LGHDT and CDR2 YNNKEL (reference sequence). In nucleotides, the CDR3 is TGTGCCAGCAGCCAAGATAAGGGGACAGTCTACAATGAGCAGTTCTTC. It codes for CASSQDKGTVYNEQFF.

The chain couples TRBV5-1 to TRBJ2-2, with unresolved D. The CDR3 is 15 residues long. V shed 0 bases and J shed 7 bases, with 13 bases lying between them. Looked up from germline, CDR1 is SGHRS and CDR2 is YFSETQ. This CDR3 is CASSLDASWGGELFF. Written as DNA, the CDR3 is TGCGCCAGCAGCTTGGATGCCAGTTGGGGCGGGGAGCTGTTTTTT.

This clonotype was counted at least ten times. The chain combines TRBV20-1 with TRBJ2-5; D may correspond to TRBD1 or TRBD2 (6 bases each). This CDR3 is built from 16 residues. Trimming stripped 0 bases from V and 2 bases from J, with 16 bases between. Germline V gene lookup returns CDR1 DFQATT and CDR2 SNEGSKA (reference sequence). This CDR3 is CSARDIVWGAQETQYF. In nucleotides, the CDR3 is TGCAGTGCTAGAGATATTGTTTGGGGGGCTCAAGAGACCCAGTACTTC.

This clonotype appeared many times. The V and J genes are TRBV7-2 and TRBJ2-3; D is uncertain. CDR3 size: 14 residues. Germline loops: CDR1 SGHTA, CDR2 FQGNSA. Trimming pared 4 bases from V and 1 base from J, leaving 9 bases between. CDR3 residues: CASSSLVGTDTQYF. For the CDR3, the DNA is TGTGCCAGCAGCTCCCTCGTTGGCACAGATACGCAGTATTTT.